These 4 T cell receptor beta chains were sequenced from one sample in a study of shared clonotypes between healthy human individuals. Only in-frame clones appear in the TCRdb table, and some are missing; sequencing was by immunoSEQ multiplex PCR. The repertoire includes 1.5 million to 2.5 million clones, over 85% of them detected once, and under 1.5% sits in the top ten. Naive-designated CD8 cells lacked CD45RO, were positively enriched for CCR7, and omitted terminally differentiated effector memory CD45RA+ cells. The sequenced material came from naive CD8+ T cells sorted from blood. Source of these receptors: a man younger than 35 in good health.

As for this clone: Other DNA sequences from this sample encode an identical CDR3 as well. This chain connects TRBV7-9 to TRBJ2-7; D not resolved. Germline CDR1 reads SEHNR; CDR2 reads FQNEAQ (reference sequence). The V end lost 5 bases, the J end lost 6 bases, and 8 bases lay between the germline ends. The CDR3 has 11 residues. CDR3 protein: CASSLGTEQYF. CDR3 DNA: TGTGCCAGCAGCCTGGGCACCGAGCAGTACTTC. The full variable domain, in which reference TRBV7-9 and TRBJ2-7 provide the parts outside the CDR3, is DTGVSQNPRHKITKRGQNVTFRCDPISEHNRLYWYRQTLGQGPEFLTYFQNEAQLEKSRLLSDRFSAERPKGSFSTLEIQRTEQGDSAMYLCASSLGTEQYFGPGTRLTVT.

V gene TRBV2 combines with J gene TRBJ2-2, with D maybe TRBD1 (7 bases). Trimming stripped 8 bases from V and 6 bases from J, with 16 bases between. Germline assignment: CDR1 SNHLY and CDR2 FYNNEI. The CDR3 spans 14 residues. Here the CDR3 reads CASRQGSGAGELFF. DNA of the CDR3: TGTGCCAGCCGACAGGGTTCGGGGGCCGGGGAGCTGTTTTTT. Based on the CDR3 plus reference TRBV2 and TRBJ2-2, the full variable domain is EPEVTQTPSHQVTQMGQEVILRCVPISNHLYFYWYRQILGQKVEFLVSFYNNEISEKSEIFDDQFSVERPDGSNFTLKIRSTKLEDSAMYFCASRQGSGAGELFFGEGSRLTVL.

The chain employs TRBV9 and TRBJ2-3, with 7 bases identical to TRBD2. The CDR3 sequence is 15 residues long. Looked up from germline, CDR1 is SGDLS and CDR2 is YYNGEE. V shed 2 bases, J shed 4 bases, and the junction held 7 bases outside the gene matches. The CDR3 region has the DNA TGTGCCAGCAGCGTGGCGGGGGATGTGGCAGATACGCAGTATTTT. Protein product: CASSVAGDVADTQYF. Variable domain in full (rest from reference TRBV9 and TRBJ2-3): DSGVTQTPKHLITATGQRVTLRCSPRSGDLSVYWYQQSLDQGLQFLIQYYNGEERAKGNILERFSAQQFPDLHSELNLSSLELGDSALYFCASSVAGDVADTQYFGPGTRLTVL.

V is TRBV2 and J is TRBJ1-6; 7 bases match TRBD1. CDR1 and CDR2 (germline): SNHLY, FYNNEI. The CDR3 consists of 16 residues. Trimming at V came to 6 bases and at J to 0 bases, leaving 5 bases not matched to a gene. CDR3 protein: CASRVQGSSYNSPLHF. The CDR3 DNA reads TGTGCCAGCAGGGTACAGGGGAGCTCCTATAATTCACCCCTCCACTTT.